Following are 22 T cell receptor beta chains from one sample sequenced in a study of T cell responses to AZD1222 COVID-19 vaccine. Here immunoSEQ multiplex PCR was the method, and the copy in TCRdb shows in-frame clones only, minus some. The sample yields approximately 180,000 clones, about 92% seen once. The source material was peripheral blood, sampled on day 0 of AZD1222 vaccination. All receptors derive from an adult in good health.

J is TRBJ1-2 and V is TRBV5-4; a possible D gene is TRBD1 (6 bases). CDR1 is SGHNT and CDR2 is YYREEE in the germline V gene (reference sequence). V was pared by 4 bases and J by 1 base, with 17 bases between. This CDR3 has 16 amino acids. The CDR3 reads CASSVVPTGNNYGYTF. In DNA, the CDR3 is TGTGCCAGCAGCGTAGTTCCCACAGGGAATAACTATGGCTACACCTTC.

The genes are TRBV6-6 and TRBJ1-1; no firm D call. This CDR3 spans 15 amino acids. Germline-derived CDR1 and CDR2 are MNHNY and SVGAGI (reference sequence). Trimming removed 4 bases from V and 1 base from J, with 13 bases in between. CDR3 residues: CASSFTSDGNTEAFF. CDR3 nucleotides: TGTGCCAGCAGTTTCACCTCGGACGGGAACACTGAAGCTTTCTTT.

The chain combines TRBV7-9 with TRBJ2-1, with D perhaps matching TRBD1 or TRBD2 (5 bases each). Germline CDR1 is SEHNR and CDR2 is FQNEAQ (reference sequence). The CDR3 consists of 13 residues. V was pared by 0 bases and J by 6 bases, with 6 bases between. CDR3 coding DNA: TGTGCCAGCAGCTTAGCGGGGGTCAATGAGCAGTTCTTC. This gives the protein CASSLAGVNEQFF. Looking up the rest from reference TRBV7-9 and TRBJ2-1 gives the full variable domain: DTGVSQNPRHKITKRGQNVTFRCDPISEHNRLYWYRQTLGQGPEFLTYFQNEAQLEKSRLLSDRFSAERPKGSFSTLEIQRTEQGDSAMYLCASSLAGVNEQFFGPGTRLTVL.

This clone has just one count. This rearrangement joins TRBV7-9 to TRBJ1-2, with TRBD1 matching over 7 bases. The V and J ends lost 5 bases and 4 bases, in that order; junction bases with no gene match: 4. In germline, CDR1 is SEHNR, CDR2 FQNEAQ (reference sequence). CDR3 length: 13 residues. This chain's CDR3 is CASSGRDSYGYTF. The CDR3 DNA is TGTGCCAGCAGCGGGAGGGACAGCTATGGCTACACCTTC.

The genes are TRBV3-1 (or the pseudogene TRBV3-2) and TRBJ2-1; the D is unclear. The CDR3 consists of 13 residues. Germline V gives CDR1 LGHDT, CDR2 YNNKEL (reference sequence). V shed 4 bases and J shed 5 bases, with 9 bases lying between them. CDR3 in DNA: TGTGCCAGCAGCCGTGTGGGGAACAATGAGCAGTTCTTC. Amino acid sequence: CASSRVGNNEQFF.

The J gene is TRBJ1-2, the V gene TRBV5-1, with TRBD1 matching 7 bases. V shed 4 bases, J shed 6 bases, and the junction held 3 bases outside the gene matches. Germline V CDR1 and CDR2: SGHRS, YFSETQ. CDR3 size: 12 residues. The CDR3 loop is CASSVTGDGYTF. The CDR3 DNA sequence: TGCGCCAGCAGCGTTACAGGGGATGGCTACACCTTC.

The chain couples TRBV19 to TRBJ2-1; D is ambiguous. In germline, CDR1 is LNHDA, CDR2 SQIVND (reference sequence). V gave up 3 bases and J gave up 2 bases, with 11 bases separating them. There are 15 residues in the CDR3. CDR3 in DNA: TGTGCCAGTAGTATTGGTCAGCGAGCCTACAATGAGCAGTTCTTC. Amino acids: CASSIGQRAYNEQFF.

The rearrangement uses TRBV7-2 and TRBJ2-5, with a tentative D call TRBD2 (6 bases). The CDR3 contains 13 residues. Deletions cut 4 bases from V and 5 bases from J, with 11 bases between. CDR1 and CDR2 (germline): SGHTA, FQGNSA. The CDR3 DNA is TGTGCCAGCAGCTCCTCGGGACTGGAGACCCAGTACTTC. It encodes CASSSSGLETQYF.

This sequence joins TRBV18 and TRBJ1-6; D possibly corresponds to TRBD1 (5 bases). With 2 bases removed from V and 7 bases from J, the gap between germline ends came to 6 bases. In germline, CDR1 is KGHSH, CDR2 LQKENI. This CDR3 is 13 amino acids long. CDR3 protein: CASSPDSNSPLHF. The CDR3 DNA is TGTGCCAGCTCACCAGACAGCAATTCACCCCTCCACTTT.

The chain joins TRBV2 to TRBJ1-5, with no clear D. There are 13 residues in the CDR3. Germline-derived CDR1 and CDR2 are SNHLY and FYNNEI. V shed 7 bases and J shed 0 bases, with 7 bases lying between them. CDR3 region: CASTSYSNQPQHF. The CDR3 coding sequence is TGTGCCAGCACCAGTTATAGCAATCAGCCCCAGCATTTT.

This chain links TRBV19 with TRBJ2-1; possibly TRBD1 or TRBD2 for D (5 bases each). Germline loops: CDR1 LNHDA, CDR2 SQIVND (reference sequence). V lost 8 bases and J 8 bases, leaving 10 bases between the germline ends. The CDR3 consists of 11 residues. The DNA for the CDR3 is TGTGCCAGTGGAATGGGGGATGAGCAGTTCTTC. Protein product: CASGMGDEQFF.

The chain is built from TRBV18 and TRBJ1-2, with a possible D match to TRBD1 (5 bases). The CDR3 runs 13 residues. Germline loops: CDR1 KGHSH, CDR2 LQKENI. CDR3 DNA: TGTGTCGCCTTGGGCGGGACGAACCATGGCTACACCTTC. Its translation is CVALGGTNHGYTF.

CDR3 sequence (DNA): TGTGCCAGCAGCTTAGGAGACAGGTTCTCTCGTAGTACAGATACGCAGTATTTT. Protein product: CASSLGDRFSRSTDTQYF. This chain connects TRBV7-9 to TRBJ2-3, with D possibly matching TRBD1 (6 bases). This CDR3 spans 18 amino acids. The germline V gene encodes CDR1 SEHNR and CDR2 FQNEAQ (reference sequence). V was shortened by 1 base and J by 3 bases, with 20 bases between the two germline ends. Looking up the rest from reference TRBV7-9 and TRBJ2-3 gives the full variable domain: DTGVSQNPRHKITKRGQNVTFRCDPISEHNRLYWYRQTLGQGPEFLTYFQNEAQLEKSRLLSDRFSAERPKGSFSTLEIQRTEQGDSAMYLCASSLGDRFSRSTDTQYFGPGTRLTVL.

Points on this clone: The conserved closing phenylalanine or tryptophan is absent in this CDR3, likely reflecting a read error. It is unclear where the CDR3 begins or ends on the DNA, so no DNA is shown, and the CDR3 is as TCRdb lists it. CDR3 sequence reads: CASGSERPALII. This chain joins TRBV6-5 and TRBJ1-1. CDR1 is MNHEY, CDR2 SVGAGI, per germline. Both ends counted, the CDR3 spans 12 residues.

V gene TRBV7-2 combines with J gene TRBJ1-2; no clear D gene. The V end was cut by 6 bases, the J end by 5 bases, with 13 bases between. The CDR3 extends over 13 amino acids. Germline lookup yields CDR1 SGHTA and CDR2 FQGNSA. CDR3 sequence: CASSHTTVYGYTF. CDR3 in DNA: TGTGCCAGCAGTCATACGACGGTGTATGGCTACACCTTC. The full variable domain, in which reference TRBV7-2 and TRBJ1-2 provide the parts outside the CDR3, is GAGVSQSPSNKVTEKGKDVELRCDPISGHTALYWYRQSLGQGLEFLIYFQGNSAPDKSGLPSDRFSAERTGGSVSTLTIQRTQQEDSAVYLCASSHTTVYGYTFGSGTRLTVV.

CDR3 nucleotide sequence: TGTGCCAGCAGCTCGGACAGCTTTAACACTGAAGCTTTCTTT. It is translated as CASSSDSFNTEAFF. The chain has TRBV7-2 and TRBJ1-1; perhaps TRBD1 as D (6 bases). Per germline, CDR1 SGHTA and CDR2 FQGNSA. CDR3 length: 14 amino acids. Trimming pared 4 bases from V and 2 bases from J, leaving 11 bases between.

The chain uses TRBV7-9 and TRBJ1-1; tentative D call: TRBD1 (6 bases). Germline V gene data show CDR1 as SEHNR and CDR2 as FQNEAQ (reference sequence). CDR3 length: 11 amino acids. V dropped 5 bases and J dropped 11 bases, with 12 bases sitting between them. The CDR3 nucleotides read TGTGCCAGCAGCGAAAACAGGGATGCTTTCTTT. Residues: CASSENRDAFF.

V is TRBV28 and J is TRBJ1-2; 8 bases are shared with TRBD1. The germline V gene encodes CDR1 MDHEN and CDR2 SYDVKM. The junction had 6 bases not matched to a gene; V was cut back by 2 bases and J by 4 bases. This CDR3 is 15 amino acids long. DNA of the CDR3: TGTGCCAGCAGTTTAAGGTCAGGGGGCCCCTATGGCTACACCTTC. Translated, it gives CASSLRSGGPYGYTF.

The rearrangement joins TRBV19 to TRBJ1-5; D possibly corresponds to TRBD1 (5 bases). V shed 10 bases and J shed 4 bases, with 11 bases lying between them. Germline loops: CDR1 LNHDA, CDR2 SQIVND (reference sequence). This CDR3 contains 12 residues. The CDR3 coding sequence is TGTGCCACCGAAGACAGAAATCAGCCCCAGCATTTT. It codes for CATEDRNQPQHF.

This chain uses TRBV5-1 with TRBJ1-2; D call uncertain. Between the trimmed V and J ends, which lost 2 bases and 4 bases, there was a span of 9 bases. This CDR3 contains 13 residues. Looked up from germline, CDR1 is SGHRS and CDR2 is YFSETQ. CDR3 sequence reads: CASSLSDGYGYTF. CDR3 nucleotides: TGCGCCAGCAGCTTATCGGACGGCTATGGCTACACCTTC.

The chain has TRBV7-9 and TRBJ1-3; no clear D gene. V gave up 4 bases and J gave up 8 bases, with 12 bases separating them. CDR3 length: 13 amino acids. The V gene's germline CDR1 is SEHNR and CDR2 FQNEAQ (reference sequence). CDR3 protein: CASSSNHPDTIYF. The CDR3 DNA is TGTGCCAGCAGCTCAAATCACCCGGACACCATATATTTT. Using reference TRBV7-9 and TRBJ1-3 for the parts outside the CDR3, the full variable domain is DTGVSQNPRHKITKRGQNVTFRCDPISEHNRLYWYRQTLGQGPEFLTYFQNEAQLEKSRLLSDRFSAERPKGSFSTLEIQRTEQGDSAMYLCASSSNHPDTIYFGEGSWLTVV.

The rearrangement joins TRBV30 to TRBJ1-5; D is unresolved. V was clipped by 0 bases and J by 5 bases, with 8 bases between them. Germline CDR1 is GTSNPN and CDR2 is SVGIG (reference sequence). The CDR3 runs to 13 residues. CDR3 residues: CAWSVSLDQPQHF. In DNA form, the CDR3 reads TGTGCCTGGAGTGTATCCCTCGATCAGCCCCAGCATTTT.